The rows below give T cell receptor beta chains drawn from one sample of a study of Ad26.COV2.S vaccination and SARS-CoV-2 variants. The repertoire was sequenced with immunoSEQ multiplex PCR; TCRdb's copy has only in-frame clones and lacks some. The table has 360,000 or so clones, about nine tenths seen once. The sample here was peripheral blood, taken in a trial of Ad26.COV2.S vaccine versus placebo. These receptors all come from a person aged 18 to 65 who received the Ad26.COV2.S COVID-19 vaccine or a placebo. Each CDR3 is given with its conserved first and last residue. A D gene is named only where the DNA matches it firmly. Clone sizes are given selectively: once, few, many, or a class where the clone is expanded.

clone size: NA
J gene: TRBJ2-2
CDR3 length: 17
D gene: TRBD2
V gene: TRBV18
CDR3 DNA: TGTGCCAGCTCACCCCCCGGCGGGGGGCGGGACACCGGGGAGCTGTTTTTT
CDR3 protein: CASSPPGGGRDTGELFF

clone size: NA
J gene: TRBJ1-1
CDR3 length: 12
D gene: NA
V gene: TRBV29-1
CDR3 DNA: TGCAGCGTTGCGGAAAGGGGGACTGAAGCTTTCTTT
CDR3 protein: CSVAERGTEAFF

clone size: once
J gene: TRBJ2-5
CDR3 length: 15
D gene: TRBD2
V gene: TRBV5-1
CDR3 DNA: TGCGCCAGCAGCCCGGAAGCAGCGGGGGAAGAGACCCAGTACTTC
CDR3 protein: CASSPEAAGEETQYF

clone size: NA
J gene: TRBJ1-1
CDR3 length: 14
D gene: NA
V gene: TRBV7-8
CDR3 DNA: TGTGCCAGCAGCTTAGATACGGGTGGGACTGAAGCTTTCTTT
CDR3 protein: CASSLDTGGTEAFF

clone size: NA
J gene: TRBJ1-5
CDR3 length: 15
D gene: NA
V gene: TRBV27
CDR3 DNA: TGTGCCAGCAAAACCCGGACAGTAAGCAATCAGCCCCAGCATTTT
CDR3 protein: CASKTRTVSNQPQHF

clone size: NA
J gene: TRBJ2-7
CDR3 length: 15
D gene: NA
V gene: TRBV6-5
CDR3 DNA: TGTGCCGCTGGAGGACAAGGTTTTCTATCCTACGAGCAGTACTTC
CDR3 protein: CAAGGQGFLSYEQYF

clone size: NA
J gene: TRBJ1-3
CDR3 length: 12
D gene: NA
V gene: TRBV30
CDR3 DNA: TGTGCCTGGGGTGAGGTCGGACTCCAGTTATATTTT
CDR3 protein: CAWGEVGLQLYF

clone size: NA
J gene: TRBJ1-1
CDR3 length: 15
D gene: NA
V gene: TRBV5-4
CDR3 DNA: TGTGCCAGCAGCTTGATTGATCGGGGCTGGGCTGAAGCTTTCTTT
CDR3 protein: CASSLIDRGWAEAFF

clone size: NA
J gene: TRBJ1-2
CDR3 length: 13
D gene: NA
V gene: TRBV18
CDR3 DNA: TGTGCCAGCTCACCCGTACAGAACTATGGCTACACCTTC
CDR3 protein: CASSPVQNYGYTF

clone size: NA
J gene: TRBJ1-6
CDR3 length: 14
D gene: NA
V gene: TRBV6-5
CDR3 DNA: TGTGCCAGCAGTCGAGACAGTCTAAATTCACCCCTCCACTTT
CDR3 protein: CASSRDSLNSPLHF

clone size: NA
J gene: TRBJ1-3
CDR3 length: 18
D gene: TRBD1
V gene: TRBV4-1
CDR3 DNA: TGCGCCAGCAGCCAAGCACTAACAGGGGGCGCTACTGGAAACACCATATATTTT
CDR3 protein: CASSQALTGGATGNTIYF

clone size: NA
J gene: TRBJ2-7
CDR3 length: 17
D gene: NA
V gene: TRBV4-2
CDR3 DNA: TGTGCCAGCAGCCAAGATCCCGCCGCCACGGGACTTTACGAGCAGTACTTC
CDR3 protein: CASSQDPAATGLYEQYF

clone size: NA
J gene: TRBJ1-1
CDR3 length: 13
D gene: NA
V gene: TRBV5-1
CDR3 DNA: TGCGCCAGCAGCTTGGTGGGGAGACATGAAGCTTTCTTT
CDR3 protein: CASSLVGRHEAFF

clone size: NA
J gene: TRBJ2-7
CDR3 length: 14
D gene: NA
V gene: TRBV6-5
CDR3 DNA: TGTGCCAGCAGTTACGGGGGTGACGGCTACGAGCAGTACTTC
CDR3 protein: CASSYGGDGYEQYF

clone size: NA
J gene: TRBJ1-1
CDR3 length: 13
D gene: NA
V gene: TRBV30
CDR3 DNA: TGTGCCTGGAGTGGACACAGGGACACTGAAGCTTTCTTT
CDR3 protein: CAWSGHRDTEAFF

clone size: NA
J gene: TRBJ2-7
CDR3 length: 13
D gene: NA
V gene: TRBV5-5
CDR3 DNA: TGTGCCAGCAGCTGGGACGGTACCTACGAGCAGTACTTC
CDR3 protein: CASSWDGTYEQYF

clone size: NA
J gene: TRBJ2-7
CDR3 length: 16
D gene: TRBD1
V gene: TRBV4-2
CDR3 DNA: TGTGCCAGCAGCCCAAGCGACAGGGGGATCTTAGTCGAGCAGTACTTC
CDR3 protein: CASSPSDRGILVEQYF

clone size: NA
J gene: TRBJ1-2
CDR3 length: 13
D gene: NA
V gene: TRBV5-6
CDR3 DNA: TGTGCCAGCAGCTTCCCAGACCTACAAGGCTACACCTTC
CDR3 protein: CASSFPDLQGYTF

clone size: few
J gene: TRBJ2-1
CDR3 length: 13
D gene: NA
V gene: TRBV10-3
CDR3 DNA: TGTGCCATCAGTGAGTCGGGAAGGGGTGAGCAGTTCTTC
CDR3 protein: CAISESGRGEQFF

clone size: NA
J gene: TRBJ2-2
CDR3 length: 14
D gene: NA
V gene: TRBV11-2
CDR3 DNA: TGTGCCAGCAGCTCCCCGGCGGTACCCGGGGAGCTGTTTTTT
CDR3 protein: CASSSPAVPGELFF